These 21 T cell receptor beta chains were all obtained from the same sample, sequenced in a study of T cell repertoires in cytomegalovirus infection. TCRdb reanalysed the reads using MiXCR and keeps one entry per CDR3 protein. Seen here are hundreds of thousands of distinct CDR3 sequences, 35% to 40% observed once, and the top ten hold around 2.6%. The specimen was PBMCs. The receptors were gathered from a human donor in good health (CMV status not recorded). Some clones in this sample may be carry-over from other donors' samples.

This clonotype was observed a few times. V and J are TRBV29-1 and TRBJ1-2, with TRBD1 matching 8 bases. The ends lost 8 bases at V and 8 bases at J; junction bases unmatched: 7. CDR1 SQVTM and CDR2 ANQGSEA come from the germline V gene. This CDR3 is built from 11 residues. Written as DNA, the CDR3 is TGCAGCCTGCCGGACAGGGAGGGCTACACCTTC. Protein sequence: CSLPDREGYTF. The complete variable domain, with remaining parts taken from reference TRBV29-1 and TRBJ1-2, reads SAVISQKPSRDICQRGTSLTIQCQVDSQVTMMFWYRQQPGQSLTLIATANQGSEATYESGFVIDKFPISRPNLTFSTLTVSNMSPEDSSIYLCSLPDREGYTFGSGTRLTVV.

The V call is TRBV20-1, the J call TRBJ2-3, with D possibly being TRBD1 (6 bases). Germline V gene sequence: CDR1 DFQATT, CDR2 SNEGSKA (reference sequence). This CDR3 comprises 16 residues. The V end was cut by 3 bases, the J end by 6 bases, with 22 bases between. DNA for the CDR3: TGCAGTGCTAGGCTCGGTTCTGGGGGCCGCTCGGATACGCAGTATTTT. Amino acid sequence: CSARLGSGGRSDTQYF.

The gene calls are TRBV28 and TRBJ2-3; no definite D call. Deletions cut 8 bases from V and 2 bases from J, with 14 bases between. The CDR3 is 14 residues long. The germline V gene encodes CDR1 MDHEN and CDR2 SYDVKM. The CDR3 sequence: CASVGYLTTDTQYF. The DNA of the CDR3 is TGTGCCAGCGTAGGGTACCTAACCACAGATACGCAGTATTTT.

The rearrangement joins TRBV6-1 to TRBJ1-1, with D possibly TRBD1 on 6 matching bases. Germline-derived CDR1 and CDR2 are MNHNS and SASEGT. The CDR3 consists of 14 residues. Trimming left V 4 bases short and J 1 base short, with 10 bases between. This CDR3 reads CASSGGGANTEAFF. The CDR3 DNA reads as TGTGCCAGCAGTGGGGGGGGGGCGAACACTGAAGCTTTCTTT.

The CDR3 here is CATSRDDGSYEQYF. In DNA form, the CDR3 reads TGTGCCACCAGCAGAGATGACGGCTCCTACGAGCAGTACTTC. The V call is TRBV15, the J call TRBJ2-7; no firm D call. The ends were cut back, 0 bases at V and 0 bases at J, with 6 bases in the middle. The CDR3 runs to 14 residues. Germline assignment: CDR1 LNHNV and CDR2 YYDKDF (reference sequence).

V is TRBV14 and J is TRBJ1-5, with D hard to call. V was clipped by 0 bases and J by 6 bases, with 6 bases between them. The CDR3 length is 13 residues. Germline V gives CDR1 SGHDN, CDR2 FVKESK. The CDR3 region has the DNA TGTGCCAGCAGCCAAGATTGGGCTCAGCCCCAGCATTTT. It yields the protein CASSQDWAQPQHF.

The rearrangement links TRBV12-3 or TRBV12-4 to TRBJ2-7, with a tentative D call TRBD1 (6 bases). The CDR3 loop spans 13 amino acids. V was clipped by 3 bases and J by 5 bases, with 11 bases between them. CDR3 nucleotide sequence: TGTGCCAGCAGTTTCGTCAGGGGCAACGAGCAGTACTTC. Translation gives CASSFVRGNEQYF.

The rearrangement links TRBV11-3 to TRBJ2-3; D gene uncertain. The CDR3 is 13 amino acids. Germline lookup yields CDR1 SGHNT and CDR2 YENEEA. The ends were cut back, 1 base at V and 6 bases at J, with 8 bases in the middle. CDR3 in DNA: TGTGCCAGCAGCTTAGGCGACTCGGATACGCAGTATTTT. Its protein product is CASSLGDSDTQYF. The complete variable domain, with remaining parts taken from reference TRBV11-3 and TRBJ2-3, reads EAGVVQSPRYKIIEKKQPVAFWCNPISGHNTLYWYLQNLGQGPELLIRYENEEAVDDSQLPKDRFSAERLKGVDSTLKIQPAELGDSAVYLCASSLGDSDTQYFGPGTRLTVL.

This clonotype has only a few counts. The rearrangement links TRBV7-9 to TRBJ1-4; D unresolved. The CDR3 length is 12 residues. Trimming shortened V by 7 bases and J by 7 bases, and 10 bases separated the two germline ends. Looked up from germline, CDR1 is SEHNR and CDR2 is FQNEAQ (reference sequence). CDR3 sequence reads: CASNPDGEKLFF. The DNA of the CDR3 is TGTGCCAGCAACCCAGACGGTGAAAAACTGTTTTTT.

DNA for the CDR3: TGTGCCAGCAGTGTACACGACAGGGGTGGTTACGAGCAGTACTTC. It translates to CASSVHDRGGYEQYF. The V gene is TRBV6-1, the J gene TRBJ2-7; TRBD1 agrees at 8 bases. V was clipped by 4 bases and J by 4 bases; unmatched bases: 9. The CDR3 length is 15 residues. CDR1 is MNHNS and CDR2 is SASEGT in the germline V gene.

At least ten counts were recorded for this clonotype. The chain combines TRBV12-3 or TRBV12-4 with TRBJ1-5; 7 positions match TRBD1. V dropped 6 bases and J dropped 1; count of bases not matched to a gene: 6. The CDR3 has 15 amino acids. CDR3 in amino acids: CASRRGQASNQPQHF. CDR3 nucleotide sequence: TGTGCCAGCAGACGAGGACAGGCAAGCAATCAGCCCCAGCATTTT.

This clonotype was observed a single time. This chain connects TRBV2 to TRBJ1-1; D may be TRBD1 (5 bases). The ends were cut back, 4 bases at V and 3 bases at J, with 12 bases in the middle. This CDR3 has 14 amino acids. Germline values: CDR1 SNHLY, CDR2 FYNNEI. The CDR3 sequence is CASSGVRADTEAFF. In nucleotides, the CDR3 is TGTGCCAGCAGTGGTGTCAGGGCGGACACTGAAGCTTTCTTT.

V is TRBV6-6 and J is TRBJ2-5, with 15 bases lining up with TRBD2. V lost 6 bases, J lost 4 bases, and 3 bases stayed unmatched. This CDR3 contains 15 residues. Germline-derived CDR1 and CDR2 are MNHNY and SVGAGI (reference sequence). This chain's CDR3 is CASSGTSGGLETQYF. CDR3 DNA: TGTGCCAGCAGCGGGACTAGCGGGGGGCTAGAGACCCAGTACTTC.

The chain is built from TRBV15 and TRBJ2-3; TRBD2 aligns across 11 bases. Unmatched junction bases numbered 4, after V lost 0 bases and J lost 5 bases. This CDR3 spans 16 amino acids. Germline V gene lookup returns CDR1 LNHNV and CDR2 YYDKDF (reference sequence). The CDR3 spells CATSRDETSGKDTQYF. The DNA for the CDR3 is TGTGCCACCAGCAGAGATGAGACTAGCGGGAAAGATACGCAGTATTTT.

The J gene is TRBJ1-1, the V gene TRBV2; TRBD1 agrees at 9 bases. This CDR3 is built from 15 residues. Trimming at V came to 10 bases and at J to 10 bases, leaving 19 bases not matched to a gene. In germline, CDR1 is SNHLY, CDR2 FYNNEI. This CDR3 reads CATPDRGGLFTGAFF. The CDR3 DNA sequence: TGTGCCACCCCGGACAGGGGAGGTTTGTTCACCGGAGCTTTCTTT.

This clonotype occurred a few times. The chain recombines TRBV11-3 with TRBJ2-4; tentatively, D is TRBD2 (7 bases). Trimming shortened V by 2 bases and J by 5 bases, and 13 bases separated the two germline ends. Germline-derived CDR1 and CDR2 are SGHNT and YENEEA. CDR3 length: 15 residues. The CDR3 here is CASSLRGGGENIQYF. CDR3 DNA sequence: TGTGCCAGCAGCTTAAGGGGGGGCGGAGAAAACATTCAGTACTTC.

As to this clonotype: The junction departs from germline at one end; a sequencing error may be responsible. This chain uses TRBV19 with TRBJ2-5; a weak D match, TRBD1 (6 bases). The CDR3 is made up of 13 amino acids. CDR1 and CDR2 from the germline V gene are LNHDA and SQIVND (reference sequence). CDR3 residues: CASSSRGVETQSF. For the CDR3, the DNA is TGTGCCAGTAGTAGCAGGGGTGTGGAGACCCAGTCCTTC.

This clonotype was observed a handful of times. The chain carries TRBV20-1 and TRBJ2-2; TRBD1 is a possible D gene (6 bases). Germline CDR1 and CDR2: DFQATT and SNEGSKA (reference sequence). Between the trimmed V and J ends, which lost 5 bases and 6 bases, there was a span of 16 bases. CDR3 length equals 14 residues. The DNA for the CDR3 is TGCAGTGCTGAGATACAGGGATTGGCCGGGGAGCTGTTTTTT. Protein product: CSAEIQGLAGELFF.

This clonotype was recorded many times. This chain joins TRBV7-9 and TRBJ1-4, with D perhaps matching TRBD1 (6 bases). The germline V gene has CDR1 SEHNR and CDR2 FQNEAQ (reference sequence). The CDR3 is 17 residues long. V was pared by 0 bases and J by 8 bases, with 19 bases between. CDR3 in DNA: TGTGCCAGCAGCTTAGCAGGCCCTCGGCAGGGGCGGGAAAAACTGTTTTTT. Protein product: CASSLAGPRQGREKLFF. Together with reference TRBV7-9 and TRBJ1-4, the CDR3 gives the full variable domain: DTGVSQNPRHKITKRGQNVTFRCDPISEHNRLYWYRQTLGQGPEFLTYFQNEAQLEKSRLLSDRFSAERPKGSFSTLEIQRTEQGDSAMYLCASSLAGPRQGREKLFFGSGTQLSVL.

The CDR3 region is CATSRVKYNTEAFF. The CDR3 bases are TGTGCCACCAGCAGAGTGAAGTATAACACTGAAGCTTTCTTT. The J gene is TRBJ1-1, the V gene TRBV15; no clear D gene. The length of the CDR3 is 14 residues. Germline CDR1 LNHNV, CDR2 YYDKDF (reference sequence). The V gene lost 1 base and the J gene lost 2 bases, with 8 bases spanning the gap. Full variable domain (remainder filled in from reference TRBV15 and TRBJ1-1): DAMVIQNPRYQVTQFGKPVTLSCSQTLNHNVMYWYQQKSSQAPKLLFHYYDKDFNNEADTPDNFQSRRPNTSFCFLDIRSPGLGDTAMYLCATSRVKYNTEAFFGQGTRLTVV.

CDR3 protein: CASSPLRDRGEQYF. The CDR3 nucleotides read TGTGCCAGCTCCCCCCTTAGGGATAGGGGCGAGCAGTACTTC. This chain connects TRBV18 to TRBJ2-7; D might be TRBD1 (5 bases). CDR1 and CDR2 (germline): KGHSH, LQKENI. Trimming shortened V by 6 bases and J by 6 bases, and 18 bases separated the two germline ends. The CDR3 covers 14 residues.